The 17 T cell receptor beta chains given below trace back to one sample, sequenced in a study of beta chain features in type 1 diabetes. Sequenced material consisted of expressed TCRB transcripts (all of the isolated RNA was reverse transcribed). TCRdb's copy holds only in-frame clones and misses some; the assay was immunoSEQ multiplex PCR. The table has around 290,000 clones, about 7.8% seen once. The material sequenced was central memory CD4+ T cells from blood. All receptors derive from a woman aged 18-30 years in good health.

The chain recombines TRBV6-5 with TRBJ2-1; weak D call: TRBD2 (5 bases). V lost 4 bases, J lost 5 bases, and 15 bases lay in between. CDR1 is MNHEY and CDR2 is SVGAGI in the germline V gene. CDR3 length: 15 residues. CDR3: CASSSGTRDNNEQFF. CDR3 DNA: TGTGCCAGCAGTTCGGGTACCCGGGATAACAATGAGCAGTTCTTC.

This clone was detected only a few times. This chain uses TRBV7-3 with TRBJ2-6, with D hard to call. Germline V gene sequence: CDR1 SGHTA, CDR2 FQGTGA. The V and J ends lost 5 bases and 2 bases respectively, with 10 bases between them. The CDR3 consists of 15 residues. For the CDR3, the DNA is TGTGCCAGCAGCACCTTAAGCGCTGGGGCCAACGTCCTGACTTTC. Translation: CASSTLSAGANVLTF. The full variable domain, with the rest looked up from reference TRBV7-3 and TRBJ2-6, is GAGVSQTPSNKVTEKGKYVELRCDPISGHTALYWYRQSLGQGPEFLIYFQGTGAADDSGLPNDRFFAVRPEGSVSTLKIQRTERGDSAVYLCASSTLSAGANVLTFGAGSRLTVL.

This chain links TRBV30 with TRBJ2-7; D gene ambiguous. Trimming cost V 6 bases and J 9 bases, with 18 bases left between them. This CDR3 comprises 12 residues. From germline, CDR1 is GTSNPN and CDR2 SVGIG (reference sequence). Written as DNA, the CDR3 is TGTGCCTGTGCCCGGTCGAGCACCAGGCAGTACTTC. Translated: CACARSSTRQYF.

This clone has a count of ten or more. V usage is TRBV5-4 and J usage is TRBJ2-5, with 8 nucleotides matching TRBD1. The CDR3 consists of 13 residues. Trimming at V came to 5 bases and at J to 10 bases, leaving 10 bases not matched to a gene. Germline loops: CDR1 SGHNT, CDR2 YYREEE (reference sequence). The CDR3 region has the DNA TGTGCCAGCAGTTTTGGACAGGGCCGGGGCCAGTACTTC. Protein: CASSFGQGRGQYF.

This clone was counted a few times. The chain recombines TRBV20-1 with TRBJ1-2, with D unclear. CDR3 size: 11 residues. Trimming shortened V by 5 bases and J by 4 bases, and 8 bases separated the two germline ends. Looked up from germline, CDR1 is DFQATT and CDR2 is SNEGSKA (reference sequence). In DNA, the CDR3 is TGCAGTGCTGCTGACCGCTATGGCTACACCTTC. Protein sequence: CSAADRYGYTF.

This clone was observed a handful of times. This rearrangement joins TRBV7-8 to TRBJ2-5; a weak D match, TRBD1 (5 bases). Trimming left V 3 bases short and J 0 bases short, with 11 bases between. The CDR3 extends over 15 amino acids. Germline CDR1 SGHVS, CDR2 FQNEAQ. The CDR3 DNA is TGTGCCAGCAGCTTCGAAGGACAATACCAAGAGACCCAGTACTTC. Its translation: CASSFEGQYQETQYF.

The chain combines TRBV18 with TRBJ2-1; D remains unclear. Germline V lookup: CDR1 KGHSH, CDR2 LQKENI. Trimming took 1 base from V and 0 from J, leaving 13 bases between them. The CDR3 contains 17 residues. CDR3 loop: CASSPQLGVSSYNEQFF. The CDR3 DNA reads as TGTGCCAGCTCACCACAACTTGGGGTGAGCTCCTACAATGAGCAGTTCTTC. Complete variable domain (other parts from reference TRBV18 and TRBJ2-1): NAGVMQNPRHLVRRRGQEARLRCSPMKGHSHVYWYRQLPEEGLKFMVYLQKENIIDESGMPKERFSAEFPKEGPSILRIQQVVRGDSAAYFCASSPQLGVSSYNEQFFGPGTRLTVL.

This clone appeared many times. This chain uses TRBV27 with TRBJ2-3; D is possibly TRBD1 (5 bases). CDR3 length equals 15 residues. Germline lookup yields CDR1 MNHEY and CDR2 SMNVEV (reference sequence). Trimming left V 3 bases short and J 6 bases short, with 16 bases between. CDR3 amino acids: CASSFTPRALDTQYF. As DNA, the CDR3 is TGTGCCAGCAGTTTTACCCCCAGGGCCCTCGATACGCAGTATTTT.

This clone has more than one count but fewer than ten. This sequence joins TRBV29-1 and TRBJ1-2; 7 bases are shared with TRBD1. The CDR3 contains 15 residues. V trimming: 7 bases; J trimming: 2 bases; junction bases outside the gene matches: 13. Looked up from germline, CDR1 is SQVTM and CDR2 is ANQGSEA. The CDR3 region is CSGRAGTDLNYGYTF. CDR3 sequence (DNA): TGCAGCGGACGAGCCGGGACAGATCTCAACTATGGCTACACCTTC.

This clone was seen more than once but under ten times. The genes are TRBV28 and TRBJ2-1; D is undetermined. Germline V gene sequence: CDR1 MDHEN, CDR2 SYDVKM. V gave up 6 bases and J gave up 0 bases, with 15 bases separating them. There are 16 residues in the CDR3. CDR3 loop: CASRSNPRSSYNEQFF. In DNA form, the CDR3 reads TGTGCCAGCAGGTCTAATCCGAGGAGCTCCTACAATGAGCAGTTCTTC.

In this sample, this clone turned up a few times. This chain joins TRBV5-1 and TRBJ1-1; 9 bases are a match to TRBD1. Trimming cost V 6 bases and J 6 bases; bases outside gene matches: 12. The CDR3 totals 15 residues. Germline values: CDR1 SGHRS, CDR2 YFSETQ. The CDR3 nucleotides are TGCGCCAGCAAGTCGGGACAGGGCTTTATGTCTGAAGCTTTCTTT. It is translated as CASKSGQGFMSEAFF.

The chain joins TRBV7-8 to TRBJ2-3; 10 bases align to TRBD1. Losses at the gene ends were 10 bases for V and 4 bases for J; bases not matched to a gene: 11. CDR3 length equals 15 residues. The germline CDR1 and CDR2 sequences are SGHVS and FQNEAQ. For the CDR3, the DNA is TGTGCCACCCACCCCCGGGACAGGGGTGCAGATACGCAGTATTTT. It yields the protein CATHPRDRGADTQYF.

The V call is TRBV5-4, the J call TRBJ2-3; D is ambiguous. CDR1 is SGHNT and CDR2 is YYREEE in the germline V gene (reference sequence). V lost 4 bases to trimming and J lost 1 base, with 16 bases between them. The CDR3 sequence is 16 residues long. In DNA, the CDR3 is TGTGCCAGCAGCCGCTCCCTGGGATCTGGCACAGATACGCAGTATTTT. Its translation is CASSRSLGSGTDTQYF.

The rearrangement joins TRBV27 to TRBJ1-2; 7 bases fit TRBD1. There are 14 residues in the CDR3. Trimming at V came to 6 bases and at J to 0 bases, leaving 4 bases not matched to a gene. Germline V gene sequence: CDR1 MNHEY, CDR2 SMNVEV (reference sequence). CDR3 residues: CASRRQGANYGYTF. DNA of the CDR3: TGTGCCAGCAGGCGACAGGGAGCTAACTATGGCTACACCTTC.

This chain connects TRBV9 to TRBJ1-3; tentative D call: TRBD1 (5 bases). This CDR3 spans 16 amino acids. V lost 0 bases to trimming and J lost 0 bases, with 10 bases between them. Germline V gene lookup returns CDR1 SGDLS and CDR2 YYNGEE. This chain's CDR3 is CASSVEDTYSGNTIYF. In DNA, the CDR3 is TGTGCCAGCAGCGTAGAGGACACGTACTCTGGAAACACCATATATTTT.

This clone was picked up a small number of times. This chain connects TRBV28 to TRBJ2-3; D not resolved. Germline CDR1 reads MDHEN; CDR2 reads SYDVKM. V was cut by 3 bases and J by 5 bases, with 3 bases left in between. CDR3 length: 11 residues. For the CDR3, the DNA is TGTGCCAGCAGTTTCAGAGATACGCAGTATTTT. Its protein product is CASSFRDTQYF.

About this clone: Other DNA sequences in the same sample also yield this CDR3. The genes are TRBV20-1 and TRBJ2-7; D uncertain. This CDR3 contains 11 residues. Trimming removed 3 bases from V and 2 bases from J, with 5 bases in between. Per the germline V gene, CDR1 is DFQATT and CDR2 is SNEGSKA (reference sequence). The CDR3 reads CSASRTYEQYV. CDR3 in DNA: TGCAGTGCTAGTCGGACCTACGAGCAGTACGTC.